Presented here are 24 T cell receptor beta chains from one specimen sequenced in a study of T cell changes during pregnancy in multiple sclerosis. Clones were sequenced by immunoSEQ multiplex PCR, and TCRdb holds only the in-frame ones, with some missing. The sample records tens of thousands of clones, 93% being singletons. Sequenced material: CD8+ T cells from peripheral blood mononuclear cells, taken after pregnancy. Receptors were obtained from a female donor with multiple sclerosis, enrolled in a pregnancy study.

This clone was picked up one time. The J gene is TRBJ1-5, the V gene TRBV28; no reliable D call. The germline V gene encodes CDR1 MDHEN and CDR2 SYDVKM. This CDR3 region has 14 residues. V lost 4 bases, J lost 7 bases, and 14 bases lay in between. The CDR3 region has the DNA TGTGCCAGCAGTTCCCGAATTCCGGTCCAGCCCCAGCATTTT. Protein sequence: CASSSRIPVQPQHF.

The gene calls are TRBV18 and TRBJ2-7; TRBD2 aligns across 10 bases. The V gene's germline CDR1 is KGHSH and CDR2 LQKENI. Trimming at V came to 1 base and at J to 5 bases, leaving 8 bases not matched to a gene. The length of the CDR3 is 16 residues. The CDR3 region is CASSPLASGSMNEQYF. Here the CDR3 DNA reads TGTGCCAGCTCACCACTTGCTAGCGGGAGTATGAACGAGCAGTACTTC.

This rearrangement joins TRBV4-1 to TRBJ2-3, with TRBD1 matching over 8 bases. Germline V gene sequence: CDR1 MGHRA, CDR2 YSYEKL. V trimming: 1 base; J trimming: 7 bases; junction bases outside the gene matches: 7. CDR3 size: 15 residues. The CDR3 reads CASSQGTGHGYTQYF. The CDR3 DNA reads TGCGCCAGCAGCCAAGGGACAGGGCACGGTTATACGCAGTATTTT.

This clone appeared once. The J gene is TRBJ2-3, the V gene TRBV19, with TRBD1 identical over 7 bases. CDR3 length: 15 residues. Germline loops: CDR1 LNHDA, CDR2 SQIVND (reference sequence). V lost 1 base, J lost 3 bases, and 4 bases stayed unmatched. Here the CDR3 DNA reads TGTGCCAGTAGTATAGGTGGGACAGCGACAGATACGCAGTATTTT. The encoded protein is CASSIGGTATDTQYF.

In regard to this clone: Other DNA sequences in this sample translate to the same CDR3. The chain combines TRBV7-9 with TRBJ1-5; TRBD1 might be the D (5 bases). The CDR3 loop spans 13 amino acids. Germline V gene sequence: CDR1 SEHNR, CDR2 FQNEAQ (reference sequence). V was clipped by 1 base and J by 7 bases, with 8 bases between them. Here the CDR3 reads CASSLGGGQPQHF. Written as DNA, the CDR3 is TGTGCCAGCAGCTTAGGGGGGGGACAGCCCCAGCATTTT.

This chain links TRBV10-2 with TRBJ1-2; TRBD1 is a possible D gene (6 bases). V lost 0 bases to trimming and J lost 8 bases, with 22 bases between them. Germline CDR1 WSHSY, CDR2 SAAADI. The CDR3 contains 17 residues. Written as DNA, the CDR3 is TGCGCCAGCAGTGAGTCGGGAGATTGGGGGCGGATAATGGGCTACACCTTC. This codes for CASSESGDWGRIMGYTF.

V is TRBV11-2 and J is TRBJ2-1, with D uncertain. The V gene's germline CDR1 is SGHAT and CDR2 FQNNGV. The germline V and J ends were trimmed by 5 bases and 5 bases, with 13 bases remaining between them. The CDR3 contains 14 residues. CDR3 in amino acids: CASSTQPADNEQFF. The CDR3 coding sequence is TGTGCCAGCAGCACACAACCGGCGGACAATGAGCAGTTCTTC.

V usage is TRBV7-3 and J usage is TRBJ2-2; TRBD1 matches at 7 bases. Germline lookup yields CDR1 SGHTA and CDR2 FQGTGA. Trimming took 10 bases from V and 4 from J; bases not matched to a gene: 6. The CDR3 loop spans 13 amino acids. The CDR3 here is CAIKGAGTGELFF. The CDR3 bases are TGTGCCATCAAGGGGGCAGGCACCGGGGAGCTGTTTTTT.

The chain has TRBV5-1 and TRBJ1-1, with TRBD1 matching 9 bases. The CDR3 sequence is 17 residues long. Germline CDR1 reads SGHRS; CDR2 reads YFSETQ. With V trimmed by 0 bases and J by 0 bases, 6 bases remained unmatched. CDR3 region: CASSLVGQGTLNTEAFF. The CDR3 nucleotides read TGCGCCAGCAGCTTGGTCGGACAGGGGACCTTGAACACTGAAGCTTTCTTT.

The chain employs TRBV27 and TRBJ2-1, with TRBD2 as a possible D gene (6 bases). This CDR3 comprises 14 residues. CDR1 and CDR2 (germline): MNHEY, SMNVEV (reference sequence). The V end lost 7 bases, the J end lost 2 bases, and 12 bases lay between the germline ends. CDR3 amino acids: CASKRTTTYNEQFF. CDR3 nucleotides: TGTGCCAGCAAACGGACTACCACCTACAATGAGCAGTTCTTC.

The gene calls are TRBV7-3 and TRBJ2-1, with 12 bases lining up with TRBD2. Germline V gene sequence: CDR1 SGHTA, CDR2 FQGTGA. V was clipped by 4 bases and J by 7 bases; unmatched bases: 5. This CDR3 spans 15 amino acids. Here the CDR3 reads CASSYGLAGTNEQFF. The CDR3 DNA reads TGTGCCAGCAGCTATGGACTAGCGGGGACTAATGAGCAGTTCTTC.

The chain links TRBV27 to TRBJ1-5, with a possible D match to TRBD1 (5 bases). This CDR3 contains 14 residues. V was clipped by 9 bases and J by 1 base, with 13 bases between them. Per the germline V gene, CDR1 is MNHEY and CDR2 is SMNVEV (reference sequence). Here the CDR3 DNA reads TGTGCCAGTAAAGCAGGGATAAGCAATCAGCCCCAGCATTTT. Amino acids: CASKAGISNQPQHF.

J is TRBJ2-7 and V is TRBV29-1; 8 bases agree with TRBD1. CDR1 and CDR2 from the germline V gene are SQVTM and ANQGSEA. This CDR3 region has 13 residues. V trimming: 5 bases; J trimming: 5 bases; junction bases outside the gene matches: 8. In DNA form, the CDR3 reads TGCAGCGTTTTGACAGGGGTCGAGAACGAGCAGTACTTC. Protein sequence: CSVLTGVENEQYF.

V usage is TRBV5-4 and J usage is TRBJ1-1; D is ambiguous. Germline lookup yields CDR1 SGHNT and CDR2 YYREEE (reference sequence). V was clipped by 7 bases and J by 0 bases, with 16 bases between them. This CDR3 has 15 residues. DNA of the CDR3: TGTGCCAGCCACCACATGGGAGGTTTGAACACTGAAGCTTTCTTT. It specifies CASHHMGGLNTEAFF.

The rearrangement uses TRBV27 and TRBJ2-1, with D possibly being TRBD2 (5 bases). Trimming cost V 3 bases and J 1 base, with 19 bases left between them. This CDR3 spans 18 amino acids. Per germline, CDR1 MNHEY and CDR2 SMNVEV (reference sequence). DNA for the CDR3: TGTGCCAGCAGTTTGCAGGTGAGCGTTAGCGAGTCCTACAATGAGCAGTTCTTC. This encodes CASSLQVSVSESYNEQFF.

The chain joins TRBV9 to TRBJ2-7; 11 nucleotides agree with TRBD2. Germline values: CDR1 SGDLS, CDR2 YYNGEE. V shed 0 bases and J 2 bases; nucleotides not matched to a gene: 7. The CDR3 covers 17 residues. CDR3 nucleotide sequence: TGTGCCAGCAGCGTAGACGCTAGCGGGAGGCTAACCTACGAGCAGTACTTC. It translates to CASSVDASGRLTYEQYF.

The V gene is TRBV27, the J gene TRBJ1-5; D is unclear. This CDR3 has 14 residues. Germline V lookup: CDR1 MNHEY, CDR2 SMNVEV (reference sequence). V lost 4 bases and J lost 4, with 11 bases in between. CDR3 in amino acids: CASSSTRANQPQHF. The CDR3 DNA follows: TGTGCCAGCAGTTCCACGCGAGCTAATCAGCCCCAGCATTTT.

This clone was counted only a few times. In DNA, the CDR3 is TGTGCCAGCAGCCCGACGGACAGGGCCTATGGCTACACCTTC. Its protein is CASSPTDRAYGYTF. The genes are TRBV14 and TRBJ1-2; 8 bases are shared with TRBD1. In germline, CDR1 is SGHDN, CDR2 FVKESK. The junction had 5 bases not matched to a gene; V was cut back by 4 bases and J by 4 bases. CDR3 length equals 14 residues.

This chain uses TRBV2 with TRBJ2-7; 8 bases are shared with TRBD2. Germline CDR1 and CDR2: SNHLY and FYNNEI. Trimming took 0 bases from V and 6 from J; bases not matched to a gene: 4. The CDR3 is 14 amino acids. CDR3 bases: TGTGCCAGCAGTGAAGCGCTTCGGGGGGGCGAGCAGTACTTC. Translation gives CASSEALRGGEQYF.

The chain links TRBV6-4 to TRBJ1-5; 8 bases fit TRBD1. Per the germline V gene, CDR1 is MRHNA and CDR2 is SNTAGT. The V gene end was trimmed by 3 bases and the J gene end by 8 bases; junction bases not matched to a gene: 9. The CDR3 has 15 residues. CDR3 nucleotide sequence: TGTGCCAGCAGTGAGAAGACAGGGGAAGGGGAGCCCCAGCATTTT. Its protein is CASSEKTGEGEPQHF.

The chain recombines TRBV7-9 with TRBJ2-2; no reliable D call. Germline loops: CDR1 SEHNR, CDR2 FQNEAQ (reference sequence). The CDR3 contains 16 residues. Trimming stripped 2 bases from V and 4 bases from J, with 14 bases between. CDR3 residues: CASSLPRIIGTGELFF. Here the CDR3 DNA reads TGTGCCAGCAGCTTACCCAGGATTATTGGCACCGGGGAGCTGTTTTTT.

J is TRBJ2-3 and V is TRBV7-7, with D uncertain. Trimming stripped 0 bases from V and 0 bases from J, with 4 bases between. The CDR3 sequence is 14 residues long. Per the germline V gene, CDR1 is SSHAT and CDR2 is FNYEAQ (reference sequence). The CDR3 loop reads CASSLAPSTDTQYF. CDR3 in DNA: TGTGCCAGCAGCTTAGCCCCTAGCACAGATACGCAGTATTTT.

J is TRBJ2-7 and V is TRBV5-1; no clear D gene. The CDR3 spans 14 residues. Germline assignment: CDR1 SGHRS and CDR2 YFSETQ. V was pared by 0 bases and J by 0 bases, with 7 bases between. CDR3 in amino acids: CASSLVTVSYEQYF. The CDR3 DNA reads as TGCGCCAGCAGCTTGGTAACGGTCTCCTACGAGCAGTACTTC.

The J gene is TRBJ2-3, the V gene TRBV7-8; TRBD2 matches 12 bases. With 4 bases clipped from V and 2 bases from J, the junction kept 4 bases outside the gene matches. The CDR3 spans 16 residues. Germline loops: CDR1 SGHVS, CDR2 FQNEAQ. The CDR3 coding sequence is TGTGCCAGCAGCTCCAGGACTAGCGGGGTCACAGATACGCAGTATTTT. Protein sequence: CASSSRTSGVTDTQYF. The variable domain in full, with the rest retrieved from reference TRBV7-8 and TRBJ2-3, is GAGVSQSPRYKVAKRGQDVALRCDPISGHVSLFWYQQALGQGPEFLTYFQNEAQLDKSGLPSDRFFAERPEGSVSTLKIQRTQQEDSAVYLCASSSRTSGVTDTQYFGPGTRLTVL.